These T cell receptor beta chains were read from a single sample in a study of blood T cells in healthy people across ages. TCRdb redid the calling of the 5' RACE reads with MiXCR, one entry per CDR3 protein. The data contain 1.5 million to 1.8 million distinct CDR3 sequences, approximately 42% of them singletons. Sequencing input: blood. The origin of the receptors is a woman between 18 and 29 years old in good health. CDR3s include the opening cysteine and the closing phenylalanine or tryptophan. A D gene is named only where the DNA matches it firmly. A row's size may be missing; if present it is once, few, many or a size class.

D gene,J gene,clone size,V gene,CDR3 protein,CDR3 DNA
.,TRBJ1-4,.,TRBV7-9,CASSLGGFKNEKLFF,TGTGCCAGCAGCTTAGGTGGTTTTAAAAATGAAAAACTGTTTTTT
.,TRBJ2-2,many,TRBV15,CATSLIQGASGELFF,TGTGCCACCAGCCTTATCCAAGGGGCCTCCGGGGAGCTGTTTTTT
.,TRBJ1-1,.,TRBV15,CATSSTVINTAGGTEAFF,TGTGCCACCAGCAGTACGGTAATCAACACGGCTGGGGGCACTGAAGCTTTCTTT
TRBD2,TRBJ2-3,many,TRBV2,CASRGLAGRGDTQYF,TGTGCCAGCAGGGGACTAGCGGGGAGAGGAGATACGCAGTATTTT
TRBD2,TRBJ2-1,.,TRBV6-2/TRBV6-3,CASSYPQLAGAFGEQFF,TGTGCCAGCAGTTACCCACAGCTAGCGGGAGCCTTCGGTGAGCAGTTCTTC
.,TRBJ2-1,.,TRBV4-2,CASSQSRGGNEQFF,TGTGCCAGCAGCCAATCCAGGGGTGGCAATGAGCAGTTCTTC
.,TRBJ2-3,.,TRBV20-1,CSAILATDTQYF,TGCAGTGCTATTTTAGCGACAGATACGCAGTATTTT
.,TRBJ1-1,once,TRBV18,CASSLGSEGRAFF,TGTGCCAGCTCACTAGGGAGCGAGGGTCGCGCTTTCTTT
.,TRBJ2-7,few,TRBV9,CASSKSPTGQGEQYF,TGTGCCAGCAGCAAGAGTCCGACAGGCCAGGGCGAGCAGTACTTC
.,TRBJ1-5,.,TRBV15,CATSRDPGGNQPQHF,TGTGCCACCAGCAGGGACCCGGGGGGTAATCAGCCCCAGCATTTT
.,TRBJ1-2,few,TRBV21-1,CASRFPVKGGGNYGYTF,TGTGCCAGCAGATTTCCCGTAAAAGGAGGCGGTAACTATGGCTACACCTTC
.,TRBJ1-5,.,TRBV7-9,CARGTNHPQHF,TGTGCCAGAGGGACCAATCATCCCCAGCATTTT
.,TRBJ1-1,.,TRBV24-1,CATSDLPSRGANTEAFF,TGTGCCACCAGTGATTTGCCATCCCGGGGGGCGAACACTGAAGCTTTCTTT
TRBD2,TRBJ2-1,few,TRBV24-1,CATSPLGASGVSSYNEQFF,TGTGCCACCAGCCCCTTGGGAGCTAGCGGGGTGAGCTCCTACAATGAGCAGTTCTTC
.,TRBJ2-5,.,TRBV6-5,CASSLNDRPETQYF,TGTGCCAGCAGTTTAAACGACAGGCCGGAGACCCAGTACTTC
.,TRBJ2-2,once,TRBV28,CASSLREPGELFF,TGTGCCAGCAGCCTCAGGGAACCCGGGGAGCTGTTTTTT
TRBD2,TRBJ2-1,few,TRBV9,CASSVTSGGLNEQFF,TGTGCCAGCAGCGTAACTAGCGGGGGCCTCAATGAGCAGTTCTTC
.,TRBJ1-5,few,TRBV12-3/TRBV12-4,CASSSKYSNQPQHF,TGTGCCAGCAGCTCCAAATATAGCAATCAGCCCCAGCATTTT
TRBD2,TRBJ2-3,few,TRBV20-1,CSAPEWGASGSGTDTQYF,TGCAGTGCTCCAGAGTGGGGGGCTAGCGGGAGTGGCACAGATACGCAGTATTTT
.,TRBJ1-1,few,TRBV20-1,CSARTPTASRGTEAFF,TGCAGTGCTCGAACCCCCACGGCCTCCAGGGGCACTGAAGCTTTCTTT
TRBD2,TRBJ2-3,.,TRBV4-2,CASSQDKRGATDTQYF,TGTGCCAGCAGCCAAGATAAGCGGGGGGCCACAGATACGCAGTATTTT
TRBD1,TRBJ2-3,.,TRBV27,CASSFKGAYTDTQYF,TGTGCCAGCAGTTTCAAGGGGGCTTACACAGATACGCAGTATTTT
.,TRBJ2-3,.,TRBV27,CASSSLAPVGTDTQYF,TGTGCCAGCAGTTCTCTAGCGCCTGTTGGAACAGATACGCAGTATTTT
.,TRBJ2-1,few,TRBV12-3/TRBV12-4,CASQLLQQNEQFF,TGTGCCAGCCAATTACTACAGCAAAATGAGCAGTTCTTC
TRBD1,TRBJ2-1,.,TRBV20-1,CSAYDRGRYNEQFF,TGCAGTGCTTACGACAGGGGACGATACAATGAGCAGTTCTTC
TRBD1,TRBJ2-4,.,TRBV2,CASRRDRNNLRKNIQYF,TGTGCCAGCAGACGGGACAGAAACAACCTCCGTAAAAACATTCAGTACTTC
.,TRBJ2-1,.,TRBV6-2/TRBV6-3,CASSRRVNEQFF,TGTGCCAGCAGTCGGCGGGTCAATGAGCAGTTCTTC
.,TRBJ1-2,.,TRBV6-5,CASSYSGSGFARTF,TGTGCCAGCAGTTACTCGGGGTCAGGGTTCGCGCGCACCTTC
.,TRBJ2-7,.,TRBV5-1,CASSLGPTPSYEQYF,TGCGCCAGCAGCTTGGGCCCGACCCCCTCCTACGAGCAGTACTTC
.,TRBJ1-2,.,TRBV6-2/TRBV6-3,CASSYSKSYYGYTF,TGTGCCAGCAGTTACTCGAAATCCTACTATGGCTACACCTTC
TRBD2,TRBJ2-3,.,TRBV9,CASSEGLAGGRSTDTQYF,TGTGCCAGCAGCGAAGGACTAGCGGGGGGGCGGAGCACAGATACGCAGTATTTT
.,TRBJ2-4,.,TRBV20-1,CSARDTGPRRAQYF,TGCAGTGCTAGAGATACGGGACCGAGGAGGGCGCAGTACTTC
TRBD1,TRBJ1-2,few,TRBV20-1,CSARGRTGQNYGYTF,TGCAGTGCTAGGGGCCGGACAGGCCAAAACTATGGCTACACCTTC
.,TRBJ2-6,.,TRBV20-1,CSAIEGANVLTF,TGCAGTGCCATTGAGGGGGCCAACGTCCTGACTTTC
.,TRBJ2-5,.,TRBV15,CATSRVRVETQYF,TGTGCCACCAGCAGAGTCCGGGTTGAGACCCAGTACTTC
.,TRBJ2-5,.,TRBV7-2,CANSSDISLQETQYF,TGTGCCAACAGCTCCGACATAAGCCTCCAAGAGACCCAGTACTTC
.,TRBJ2-1,.,TRBV7-2,CAGSLEDWTTYNEQFF,TGTGCCGGCAGCTTAGAAGACTGGACTACCTACAATGAGCAGTTCTTC
.,TRBJ2-3,.,TRBV29-1,CSSDGALTDTQYF,TGCAGCTCTGATGGGGCTCTCACAGATACGCAGTATTTT
.,TRBJ2-3,.,TRBV27,CASSYSSGAGDTQYF,TGTGCCAGCAGTTACAGCTCCGGGGCCGGAGATACGCAGTATTTT
TRBD1,TRBJ2-7,.,TRBV4-1,CASSQPHRGPPIEQYF,TGCGCCAGCAGCCAACCACACAGGGGGCCCCCCATCGAGCAGTACTTC
TRBD1,TRBJ2-5,.,TRBV12-3/TRBV12-4,CASSLKKYPRGPETQYF,TGTGCCAGCAGCCTTAAAAAGTATCCAAGGGGGCCCGAGACCCAGTACTTC
TRBD2,TRBJ2-3,many,TRBV7-9,CASSFAGAPDTQYF,TGTGCCAGCAGCTTCGCGGGAGCCCCAGATACGCAGTATTTT
.,TRBJ2-6,.,TRBV20-1,CSARTQGSGANVLTF,TGCAGTGCTAGAACACAGGGATCTGGGGCCAACGTCCTGACTTTC
TRBD2,TRBJ2-1,.,TRBV27,CASRGLDPYNEQFF,TGTGCCAGCAGGGGACTAGATCCCTACAATGAGCAGTTCTTC
TRBD1,TRBJ2-1,.,TRBV20-1,CSADRLSYNEQFF,TGCAGTGCGGACAGGCTCTCCTACAATGAGCAGTTCTTC
.,TRBJ1-4,few,TRBV18,CASSLRTSWAEKLFF,TGTGCCAGCTCCCTTAGGACATCCTGGGCCGAAAAACTGTTTTTT
.,TRBJ1-6,.,TRBV6-5,CASTRRQVNNSPLHF,TGTGCCAGCACACGCAGACAGGTTAATAATTCACCCCTCCACTTT
TRBD1,TRBJ2-7,few,TRBV7-9,CASSLERTGNYEQYF,TGTGCCAGCAGCTTAGAGCGGACAGGGAACTACGAGCAGTACTTC
TRBD2,TRBJ2-7,few,TRBV20-1,CSVRTAREINEQYF,TGCAGTGTGAGGACTGCGCGGGAGATCAATGAGCAGTACTTC
TRBD1,TRBJ1-5,few,TRBV12-3/TRBV12-4,CASSFGGGVQPQHF,TGTGCCAGCAGTTTTGGAGGGGGCGTTCAGCCCCAGCATTTT
TRBD2,TRBJ2-5,.,TRBV10-3,CATSGRAGASQETRYF,TGTGCCACCAGTGGTCGAGCGGGGGCCTCCCAAGAGACCCGGTACTTC
TRBD2,TRBJ2-7,.,TRBV28,CASSSVRGTSSYEQYF,TGTGCCAGCAGTTCCGTGAGGGGGACTAGTAGTTACGAGCAGTACTTC
.,TRBJ2-1,.,TRBV6-5,CASSYPADYLNEQFF,TGTGCCAGCAGTTACCCCGCGGACTATCTGAATGAGCAGTTCTTC
TRBD1,TRBJ1-1,.,TRBV11-2,CASSLRVARGPHSTEAFF,TGTGCCAGCAGCTTAAGGGTCGCGAGGGGGCCTCACAGCACTGAAGCTTTCTTT